This passage covers 28 T cell receptor beta chains from one sample sequenced in a study of T cell repertoires in cytomegalovirus infection. Via MiXCR, TCRdb re-called the reads, giving one row per CDR3 protein. This table has approximately 250,000 distinct CDR3 sequences, approximately 8.3% appearing once. Sample: PBMCs. The receptors originated from a human donor in good health (CMV status not recorded). Some clones in this sample may be carry-over from other donors' samples.

V is TRBV7-9 and J is TRBJ2-2; D gene ambiguous. The germline CDR1 and CDR2 sequences are SEHNR and FQNEAQ (reference sequence). Between the trimmed V and J ends, which lost 1 base and 4 bases, there was a span of 16 bases. The CDR3 totals 17 residues. The chain's CDR3 is CASSLGPSGDSTGELFF. DNA for the CDR3: TGTGCCAGCAGCTTAGGCCCGTCTGGCGATAGCACCGGGGAGCTGTTTTTT.

A note on this clonotype: A much larger clone sits a single nucleotide away, making a read error possible. This sequence joins TRBV10-3 and TRBJ2-7; possibly TRBD2 for D (6 bases). The CDR3 runs to 13 residues. Trimming removed 10 bases from V and 1 base from J, with 14 bases in between. Germline V gene data show CDR1 as ENHRY and CDR2 as SYGVKD. CDR3 nucleotide sequence: TGTGCCACCCAGTGGGAGGTGTCCTACGAGCAGTACTTC. Translated, it gives CATQWEVSYEQYF.

This clonotype has only a few counts. This sequence joins TRBV7-9 and TRBJ2-1; 10 bases fit TRBD2. V shed 3 bases, J shed 3 bases, and the junction held 5 bases outside the gene matches. Germline V gene data show CDR1 as SEHNR and CDR2 as FQNEAQ (reference sequence). The CDR3 consists of 16 residues. DNA of the CDR3: TGTGCCAGCAGCTTGAGGCTAGCGGGAGACTACAATGAGCAGTTCTTC. Residues: CASSLRLAGDYNEQFF.

This clonotype turned up a few times. The chain joins TRBV12-5 to TRBJ1-5; 8 bases are shared with TRBD1. Trimming at V came to 2 bases and at J to 4 bases, leaving 4 bases not matched to a gene. Germline V gene lookup returns CDR1 LGHNT and CDR2 FRNRAP. There are 15 residues in the CDR3. The CDR3 spells CASGLRDRSNQPQHF. The CDR3 DNA is TGTGCTAGTGGTTTGAGGGACAGGAGTAATCAGCCCCAGCATTTT.

This clonotype was seen a handful of times. The chain combines TRBV6-1 with TRBJ2-2; TRBD2 might be the D (6 bases). CDR1 and CDR2 from the germline V gene are MNHNS and SASEGT. CDR3 size: 15 residues. The V end was cut by 10 bases, the J end by 2 bases, with 17 bases between. DNA of the CDR3: TGTGCCACCCCTCGGGGCGGGATCAACACCGGGGAGCTGTTTTTT. Residues: CATPRGGINTGELFF.

At least ten counts were recorded for this clonotype. This chain links TRBV29-1 with TRBJ2-5; D tentatively fits TRBD1 or TRBD2 (6 bases each). V lost 8 bases and J lost 2, with 15 bases in between. CDR1 and CDR2 from the germline V gene are SQVTM and ANQGSEA. CDR3 length: 13 residues. The CDR3, as DNA: TGCAGCTTCGAAGAGGGGGGACAAGAGACCCAGTACTTC. Residues: CSFEEGGQETQYF.

This clonotype was detected many times. This chain links TRBV28 with TRBJ1-3, with D possibly matching TRBD1 (5 bases). CDR1 is MDHEN, CDR2 SYDVKM, per germline. The CDR3 length is 16 residues. V was cut by 1 base and J by 2 bases, with 12 bases left in between. The CDR3 reads CASSLFFGTAGNTIYF. The CDR3 DNA sequence: TGTGCCAGCAGTTTATTTTTCGGGACGGCTGGAAACACCATATATTTT.

This clonotype was seen a few times. The chain recombines TRBV7-2 with TRBJ1-6; TRBD1 agrees at 10 bases. This CDR3 comprises 16 residues. Trimming cost V 5 bases and J 2 bases; bases outside gene matches: 3. From germline, CDR1 is SGHTA and CDR2 FQGNSA. Written as DNA, the CDR3 is TGTGCCAGCAGCGGGACAGGGGTGCCCTATAATTCACCCCTCCACTTT. Amino acid sequence: CASSGTGVPYNSPLHF.

This clonotype is medium-sized. The rearrangement links TRBV20-1 to TRBJ1-3; D call uncertain. Germline values: CDR1 DFQATT, CDR2 SNEGSKA (reference sequence). This CDR3 is built from 13 residues. Trimming shortened V by 6 bases and J by 1 base, and 10 bases separated the two germline ends. The CDR3: CSAQGRSGNTIYF. In DNA form, the CDR3 reads TGCAGTGCCCAAGGACGGTCTGGAAACACCATATATTTT.

This clonotype was picked up many times. The chain is built from TRBV12-3 or TRBV12-4 and TRBJ1-5, with D unresolved. The CDR3 is 15 amino acids. Trimming shortened V by 1 base and J by 7 bases, and 14 bases separated the two germline ends. CDR3 loop: CASSLEGIVGQPQHF. CDR3 sequence (DNA): TGTGCCAGCAGTTTAGAGGGAATAGTGGGCCAGCCCCAGCATTTT.

At least ten counts were recorded for this clonotype. The chain has TRBV4-3 and TRBJ2-7; 7 bases match TRBD1. CDR1 is LGHNA and CDR2 is YSLEER in the germline V gene. Germline trimming cut 0 bases from V and 2 bases from J; bases unmatched to any gene: 10. This CDR3 has 17 residues. The CDR3 loop reads CASSQDWATGTTYEQYF. The CDR3 DNA reads as TGCGCCAGCAGCCAAGACTGGGCGACAGGGACAACCTACGAGCAGTACTTC.

This clonotype was counted a few times. The J gene is TRBJ2-3, the V gene TRBV28; 11 nucleotides line up with TRBD1. Unmatched junction bases numbered 4, after V lost 3 bases and J lost 2 bases. The CDR3 has 16 amino acids. The germline V gene has CDR1 MDHEN and CDR2 SYDVKM. The CDR3 loop is CASSLAGQGVTDTQYF. The CDR3 DNA reads TGTGCCAGCAGTTTGGCGGGACAGGGGGTCACAGATACGCAGTATTTT.

In its sample, this clonotype was seen many times. The chain employs TRBV4-3 and TRBJ2-1; 13 nucleotides agree with TRBD2. The CDR3 is 17 residues long. Germline-derived CDR1 and CDR2 are LGHNA and YSLEER. Trimming at V came to 0 bases and at J to 4 bases, leaving 3 bases not matched to a gene. The CDR3 DNA reads TGCGCCAGCAGCCAAGAACTAGCGGGGGGGCCTTACAATGAGCAGTTCTTC. This sequence encodes CASSQELAGGPYNEQFF.

This clonotype was recorded at least ten times. CDR3 protein: CASSLDGRTPGHDEQYF. Here the CDR3 DNA reads TGTGCCAGCAGCTTAGATGGTAGGACACCCGGTCACGACGAGCAGTACTTC. This chain uses TRBV7-2 with TRBJ2-7, with D perhaps matching TRBD1 (5 bases). There are 17 residues in the CDR3. Germline CDR1 SGHTA, CDR2 FQGNSA. Trimming cost V 1 base and J 5 bases, with 21 bases left between them.

The chain carries TRBV7-9 and TRBJ1-1; D is unresolved. V lost 3 bases and J lost 1, with 9 bases in between. The germline V gene has CDR1 SEHNR and CDR2 FQNEAQ (reference sequence). The CDR3 consists of 14 residues. The DNA for the CDR3 is TGTGCCAGCAGCTTGGTAATGGGGAACACTGAAGCTTTCTTT. It yields the protein CASSLVMGNTEAFF.

In this sample, this clonotype turned up many times. The CDR3 nucleotides read TGTGCCAGCACCCAAGGAGGGTCTGATGGCTACACCTTC. Translating gives CASTQGGSDGYTF. This chain connects TRBV7-2 to TRBJ1-2; D unresolved. The CDR3 has 13 residues. CDR1 and CDR2 from the germline V gene are SGHTA and FQGNSA. V was clipped by 7 bases and J by 6 bases, with 15 bases between them. The full variable domain, rest sourced from reference TRBV7-2 and TRBJ1-2, is GAGVSQSPSNKVTEKGKDVELRCDPISGHTALYWYRQSLGQGLEFLIYFQGNSAPDKSGLPSDRFSAERTGGSVSTLTIQRTQQEDSAVYLCASTQGGSDGYTFGSGTRLTVV.

The table lists this clonotype with many counts. The chain recombines TRBV28 with TRBJ1-1; possible D gene TRBD1, 5 bases. The CDR3 has 16 amino acids. CDR1 is MDHEN, CDR2 SYDVKM, per germline. Trimming cost V 1 base and J 2 bases, with 14 bases left between them. CDR3 protein: CASSLYRGTGNTEAFF. The DNA for the CDR3 is TGTGCCAGCAGTTTATATCGGGGGACGGGTAACACTGAAGCTTTCTTT.

This clonotype came up a few times. The gene calls are TRBV30 and TRBJ2-1; no reliable D call. Germline CDR1 and CDR2: GTSNPN and SVGIG (reference sequence). V was cut by 1 base and J by 9 bases, with 13 bases left in between. The CDR3 loop spans 13 amino acids. CDR3 loop: CAWSAHKVFEQFF. The CDR3 region has the DNA TGTGCCTGGAGTGCCCATAAAGTTTTTGAGCAGTTCTTC.

The table lists this clonotype with many counts. The rearrangement joins TRBV7-9 to TRBJ2-7; TRBD1 might be the D (5 bases). Trimming left V 5 bases short and J 3 bases short, with 14 bases between. Germline V gene lookup returns CDR1 SEHNR and CDR2 FQNEAQ (reference sequence). The CDR3 loop spans 14 amino acids. The CDR3 reads CASSPRVLVYEQYF. CDR3 bases: TGTGCCAGCAGCCCCAGGGTACTCGTCTACGAGCAGTACTTC. The full variable domain, in which reference TRBV7-9 and TRBJ2-7 provide the parts outside the CDR3, is DTGVSQNPRHKITKRGQNVTFRCDPISEHNRLYWYRQTLGQGPEFLTYFQNEAQLEKSRLLSDRFSAERPKGSFSTLEIQRTEQGDSAMYLCASSPRVLVYEQYFGPGTRLTVT.

This clonotype was counted a few times. The chain uses TRBV3-1 and TRBJ1-2; D not certain. Germline CDR1 and CDR2: LGHDT and YNNKEL (reference sequence). Between the trimmed V and J ends, which lost 0 bases and 5 bases, there was a span of 7 bases. This CDR3 spans 13 amino acids. CDR3 sequence reads: CASSQDSAYGYTF. The CDR3 DNA follows: TGTGCCAGCAGCCAAGACAGTGCGTATGGCTACACCTTC.

This clonotype came up a few times. The chain links TRBV5-8 to TRBJ2-7; 10 bases are a match to TRBD2. The CDR3 contains 13 residues. Germline V gives CDR1 SGHTS, CDR2 YDEGEE. Trimming removed 1 base from V and 7 bases from J; junction bases left unmatched: 2. The CDR3 spells CASSLILAGEQYF. DNA of the CDR3: TGTGCCAGCAGCTTGATACTAGCGGGAGAGCAGTACTTC.

The rearrangement joins TRBV20-1 to TRBJ2-7, with D maybe TRBD2 (6 bases). CDR3 size: 14 residues. Germline values: CDR1 DFQATT, CDR2 SNEGSKA (reference sequence). V lost 3 bases, J lost 0 bases, and 12 bases lay in between. CDR3: CSASSAGNSYEQYV. As DNA, the CDR3 is TGCAGTGCTAGTTCCGCGGGGAACTCCTACGAGCAGTACGTC.

This clonotype was counted many times. V and J are TRBV7-8 and TRBJ1-5, with D hard to call. This CDR3 contains 15 residues. Trimming removed 5 bases from V and 0 bases from J, with 11 bases in between. Looked up from germline, CDR1 is SGHVS and CDR2 is FQNEAQ. Here the CDR3 DNA reads TGTGCCAGCAGCGGCGGGCCTTATAGCAATCAGCCCCAGCATTTT. This encodes CASSGGPYSNQPQHF.

This clonotype was observed many times. The gene calls are TRBV2 and TRBJ2-7, with a tentative D call TRBD1 (6 bases). This CDR3 region has 14 residues. V was shortened by 3 bases and J by 6 bases, with 15 bases between the two germline ends. The germline V gene encodes CDR1 SNHLY and CDR2 FYNNEI. The CDR3: CASSDGWGRGEQYF. The CDR3 nucleotides read TGTGCCAGCAGTGACGGTTGGGGGCGCGGCGAGCAGTACTTC.

This clonotype was picked up many times. The chain combines TRBV7-2 with TRBJ2-5; 8 positions match TRBD1. CDR3 size: 18 residues. Trimming took 0 bases from V and 4 from J; bases not matched to a gene: 13. Looked up from germline, CDR1 is SGHTA and CDR2 is FQGNSA. The chain's CDR3 is CASSLAKRRTGLRETQYF. Here the CDR3 DNA reads TGTGCCAGCAGCTTAGCGAAAAGGCGGACAGGGCTAAGAGAGACCCAGTACTTC.

In its sample, this clonotype was seen many times. V gene TRBV12-3 or TRBV12-4 combines with J gene TRBJ2-1; 7 nucleotides match TRBD2. Trimming took 2 bases from V and 4 from J; bases not matched to a gene: 8. There are 16 residues in the CDR3. The CDR3 sequence is CASSLLRESPYNEQFF. CDR3 nucleotide sequence: TGTGCCAGCAGTTTATTGCGGGAGTCCCCGTACAATGAGCAGTTCTTC.

This clonotype was seen repeatedly, ten times or more. The chain has TRBV7-2 and TRBJ1-1; possible D gene TRBD1, 6 bases. Deletions cut 3 bases from V and 8 bases from J, with 10 bases between. The germline CDR1 and CDR2 sequences are SGHTA and FQGNSA. This CDR3 region has 12 residues. CDR3 sequence (DNA): TGTGCCAGCAGCTTTACAGGGCTAGAAGCTTTCTTT. The encoded protein is CASSFTGLEAFF.

The chain combines TRBV4-3 with TRBJ2-3; D gene ambiguous. Germline loops: CDR1 LGHNA, CDR2 YSLEER. The V and J ends lost 0 bases and 8 bases respectively, with 12 bases between them. CDR3 size: 14 residues. The CDR3 bases are TGCGCCAGCAGCCAAGACCGACTCTCGGGTACGCAGTATTTT. It is translated as CASSQDRLSGTQYF.